This note documents a single T cell receptor beta chain sequence. Clones were read by immunoSEQ multiplex PCR, and TCRdb kept only the in-frame ones, dropping some. The profile shows under 130,000 clones, around nine tenths of them singletons. CDR1 and CDR2 (germline): ENHRY, SYGVKD. V shed 6 bases and J shed 0 bases, with 9 bases lying between them. CDR3 length: 14 amino acids. These data belong to a study of T cell changes during pregnancy in multiple sclerosis. The TCR originated in a female donor with multiple sclerosis, enrolled in a pregnancy study. This chain links TRBV10-3 with TRBJ1-5; D not resolved. The specimen comprised peripheral blood, sampled after pregnancy. The CDR3 coding sequence is TGTGCCATCAGCCCCGCGGGTAGCAATCAGCCCCAGCATTTT. It specifies CAISPAGSNQPQHF.